These 32 T cell receptor beta chains were all obtained from the same sample, sequenced in a study of prognosis after radiotherapy for stage I lung cancer. Genomic DNA yielded TCR beta CDR3, amplified by two-round multiplex PCR. Amplification in first-round PCR relied on primers specific to each TRBV and TRBJ gene. TCRdb independently ran MiXCR on the multiplex PCR reads; one entry per CDR3 protein. This sample yields about 17,000 distinct CDR3 sequences, of which around 15% are seen a single time; around 41% belongs to the top ten. This sample comprised PBMCs, obtained before or after stereotactic body radiation therapy (not recorded which). The source is a donor aged 50 or older with non-small cell lung cancer.

This clonotype was recorded many times. This sequence joins TRBV24-1 and TRBJ2-7; 7 bases match TRBD1. This CDR3 comprises 13 residues. Germline V gives CDR1 KGHDR, CDR2 SFDVKD. The CDR3 protein is CAKAGTERYEQYV. The CDR3 bases are TGTGCGAAAGCCGGGACAGAAAGATACGAGCAGTACGTC.

This clonotype was seen many times. The rearrangement uses TRBV18 and TRBJ1-5; 8 bases are shared with TRBD1. CDR3 length equals 15 residues. V lost 2 bases and J lost 7; bases outside the gene matches: 7. Germline V CDR1 and CDR2: KGHSH, LQKENI. CDR3 DNA: TGTGCCAGCTCACCAAGGACAGGGCAGGAGCAGCCCCAGCATTTT. As protein: CASSPRTGQEQPQHF.

This clonotype was recorded at least ten times. Just one base apart from a much larger clone, this may be a read error. This chain joins TRBV24-1 and TRBJ2-1, with D perhaps TRBD2 (6 bases). The CDR3 is 13 residues long. Germline CDR1 reads KGHDR; CDR2 reads SFDVKD. Written as DNA, the CDR3 is TGTGCCACCAGGGGACTTCTATACGATGAGCAGCTCTTC. Translated: CATRGLLYDEQLF.

The sample holds many counts of this clonotype. The chain couples TRBV27 to TRBJ1-4, with TRBD1 as a possible D gene (5 bases). CDR1 is MNHEY and CDR2 is SMNVEV in the germline V gene (reference sequence). CDR3 size: 13 residues. Deletions cut 8 bases from V and 4 bases from J, with 11 bases between. CDR3 in DNA: TGTGCCAGCCTAGACAGATATAATGAAAAACTGTTTTTT. This translates into CASLDRYNEKLFF. Combining the CDR3 with reference TRBV27 and TRBJ1-4 gives the whole variable domain EAQVTQNPRYLITVTGKKLTVTCSQNMNHEYMSWYRQDPGLGLRQIYYSMNVEVTDKGDVPEGYKVSRKEKRNFPLILESPSPNQTSLYFCASLDRYNEKLFFGSGTQLSVL.

This clonotype was seen at least ten times. The chain is built from TRBV11-2 and TRBJ2-7; D may be TRBD1 or TRBD2 (6 bases each). Germline V lookup: CDR1 SGHAT, CDR2 FQNNGV. This CDR3 contains 14 residues. Deletions cut 1 base from V and 5 bases from J, with 12 bases between. Written as DNA, the CDR3 is TGTGCCAGCAGCTTAGGCCCCGGGGGCGACGAGCAGTACGTC. Translated: CASSLGPGGDEQYV.

Within the sample, this clonotype is medium-sized (0.01 to 0.1%). The chain joins TRBV11-2 to TRBJ1-6; D might be TRBD1 (6 bases). This CDR3 contains 14 residues. Trimming cost V 5 bases and J 9 bases, with 14 bases left between them. Per germline, CDR1 SGHAT and CDR2 FQNNGV. CDR3 bases: TGTGCCAGCAGCCCAGACAGGACGGGTTCACCCCTCCACTTT. As protein: CASSPDRTGSPLHF.

This clonotype was counted at least ten times. J is TRBJ2-2 and V is TRBV2; D may be TRBD1 (6 bases). The length of the CDR3 is 14 residues. The V gene's germline CDR1 is SNHLY and CDR2 FYNNEI. Trimming took 5 bases from V and 5 from J, leaving 12 bases between them. The CDR3 region has the DNA TGTGCCAGCAGTAAGGGGGTGAGGACCGGGGAGCTGTTTTTT. Protein product: CASSKGVRTGELFF.

This clonotype was detected many times. The chain is built from TRBV4-2 and TRBJ2-3, with 11 nucleotides matching TRBD2. Germline V CDR1 and CDR2: LGHNA, YNFKEQ. V gave up 1 base and J gave up 12 bases; unmatched junction bases: 6. The CDR3 runs 14 residues. CDR3: CASSQVLAGGSQYF. The DNA of the CDR3 is TGTGCCAGCAGCCAAGTTCTAGCGGGAGGAAGCCAGTATTTT.

This clonotype has a count of ten or more. The chain is built from TRBV20-1 and TRBJ2-3; 11 bases agree with TRBD2. V lost 4 bases, J lost 3 bases, and 6 bases stayed unmatched. The CDR3 length is 15 residues. CDR1 is DFQATT, CDR2 SNEGSKA, per germline (reference sequence). CDR3 nucleotide sequence: TGCAGTGCTACGACTAGCGGGGAGGCAACAGATACGCAGTATTTT. It yields the protein CSATTSGEATDTQYF.

This clonotype was detected ten times or more. The chain couples TRBV7-8 to TRBJ1-6; D remains unclear. With 1 base removed from V and 2 bases from J, the gap between germline ends came to 12 bases. CDR1 is SGHVS, CDR2 FQNEAQ, per germline. This CDR3 is built from 17 residues. The CDR3 protein is CASSLGAVTTYNSPLHF. CDR3 nucleotides: TGTGCCAGCAGCTTAGGGGCGGTGACTACCTATAATTCACCCCTCCACTTT.

Note on this clonotype: It differs at one base from a far larger clone, so likely a read error. The V call is TRBV4-2, the J call TRBJ2-5; the match to TRBD2 covers 14 bases. TRBJ2-1 explains the end of the DNA better; the J call may be wrong. Germline assignment: CDR1 LGHNA and CDR2 YNFKEQ. This CDR3 is 16 amino acids long. CDR3 residues: CASNQGLAGGGDEQFF. For the CDR3, the DNA is TGTGCCAGCAACCAAGGACTAGCGGGGGGAGGGGATGAGCAGTTCTTC.

Turning to this clonotype: Being one base from a much bigger clone, this may be a read error. The chain carries TRBV6-1 and TRBJ1-3; 7 nucleotides match TRBD1. Per germline, CDR1 MNHNS and CDR2 SASEGT. This CDR3 has 15 amino acids. Here the CDR3 reads CASSVDRISGNTIHF. CDR3 DNA sequence: TGTGCCAGCAGTGTGGACAGGATCTCTGGAAACACCATACATTTT.

This clonotype came up many times. The genes are TRBV6-5 and TRBJ1-5; 9 bases align to TRBD1. This CDR3 contains 14 residues. Germline-derived CDR1 and CDR2 are MNHEY and SVGAGI. The V gene end was trimmed by 4 bases and the J gene end by 7 bases; junction bases not matched to a gene: 5. The CDR3 sequence is CASSFGQGRQPQHF. Here the CDR3 DNA reads TGTGCCAGCAGTTTCGGACAGGGGAGGCAGCCCCAGCATTTT.

This clonotype appeared many times. This chain uses TRBV6-2 or TRBV6-3 with TRBJ2-5; D is undetermined. Deletions cut 4 bases from V and 2 bases from J, with 11 bases between. Germline loops: CDR1 MNHEY, CDR2 SVGEGT. The CDR3 totals 14 residues. CDR3 sequence (DNA): TGTGCCAGCAGTTCCGGGTTGGGGCAAGAGACCCAGTACTTC. Translated, it gives CASSSGLGQETQYF.

This clonotype was picked up many times. The gene calls are TRBV7-3 and TRBJ2-3, with a weak D call TRBD2 (6 bases). With 4 bases removed from V and 2 bases from J, the gap between germline ends came to 22 bases. The CDR3 is 18 residues long. Looked up from germline, CDR1 is SGHTA and CDR2 is FQGTGA. The CDR3 reads CASSSPAPEADYTDTQYF. The CDR3 DNA sequence: TGTGCCAGCAGCTCTCCGGCCCCGGAGGCGGACTACACAGATACGCAGTATTTT.

This clonotype was observed at least ten times. J is TRBJ2-3 and V is TRBV12-3 or TRBV12-4, with 8 bases matching TRBD2. The ends lost 2 bases at V and 4 bases at J; junction bases unmatched: 8. The CDR3 runs 16 residues. The CDR3 region is CASSLWGTREPDTQYF. As DNA, the CDR3 is TGTGCCAGCAGTTTATGGGGGACTAGGGAACCAGATACGCAGTATTTT.

This clonotype was recorded many times. The V gene is TRBV13, the J gene TRBJ2-1; D is undetermined. This CDR3 has 13 amino acids. Per the germline V gene, CDR1 is PRHDT and CDR2 is FYEKMQ (reference sequence). V shed 6 bases and J shed 2 bases, with 8 bases lying between them. CDR3 region: CASSQLTYNEQFF. For the CDR3, the DNA is TGTGCCAGCAGTCAATTAACCTACAATGAGCAGTTCTTC.

By share, this clonotype ranks as medium-sized. The V and J genes are TRBV20-1 and TRBJ2-1; the match to TRBD1 covers 7 bases. CDR3 length: 16 amino acids. Germline V gene sequence: CDR1 DFQATT, CDR2 SNEGSKA (reference sequence). V gave up 2 bases and J gave up 4 bases; unmatched junction bases: 11. The CDR3 sequence: CSARTGEGAEYNEQFF. As DNA, the CDR3 is TGCAGTGCTAGAACTGGAGAGGGGGCAGAGTACAATGAGCAGTTCTTC.

This clonotype was picked up many times. J is TRBJ1-5 and V is TRBV12-3 or TRBV12-4; D perhaps matches TRBD1 (5 bases). V lost 3 bases, J lost 3 bases, and 9 bases lay in between. CDR3 length equals 14 residues. CDR3 nucleotide sequence: TGTGCCAGCAGTTTCCGGGGGAACAATCAGCCCCAGCATTTT. As protein: CASSFRGNNQPQHF.

This clonotype was recorded many times. The V call is TRBV6-1, the J call TRBJ2-1; possible D gene TRBD1, 5 bases. The CDR3 consists of 14 residues. The germline gives CDR1 MNHNS, CDR2 SASEGT. With 6 bases removed from V and 6 bases from J, the gap between germline ends came to 15 bases. CDR3 sequence (DNA): TGTGCCAGCAGGACCGGCCAGGGTAGCAATGAGCAGTTCTTC. This gives the protein CASRTGQGSNEQFF.

Comments on this clonotype: A read error is likely here: a far larger clone is one base away. Without the conserved terminal phenylalanine or tryptophan, this CDR3 likely stems from a read error. The chain is built from TRBV6-6 and TRBJ1-1; the D is unclear. The CDR3 sequence is 14 residues long. Germline CDR1 reads MNHNY; CDR2 reads SVGAGI (reference sequence). V was shortened by 0 bases and J by 4 bases, with 9 bases between the two germline ends. This CDR3 is CASSYSVGSTEAFS. CDR3 DNA: TGTGCCAGCAGTTACTCGGTGGGGAGCACTGAAGCTTTCTCT.

This clonotype was picked up many times. The gene calls are TRBV5-5 and TRBJ2-5; the D gene is possibly TRBD2 (5 bases). V dropped 4 bases and J dropped 4 bases, with 14 bases sitting between them. CDR1 is SGHKS, CDR2 YYEKEE, per germline (reference sequence). This CDR3 comprises 14 residues. The CDR3 DNA follows: TGTGCCAGCAGCATAACCGCGGGCGGAGAGACCCAGTACTTC. Its translation is CASSITAGGETQYF.

This clonotype was found many times. The chain has TRBV5-1 and TRBJ1-3; 8 bases match TRBD1. The CDR3 has 16 amino acids. After removal of 0 bases from V and 4 bases from J, the junction contained 6 bases not matched to a gene. In germline, CDR1 is SGHRS, CDR2 YFSETQ. The DNA for the CDR3 is TGCGCCAGCAGCTTGGCTCCCGGGACAGGCGGAAACACCATATATTTT. Amino acid sequence: CASSLAPGTGGNTIYF.

This clonotype was detected many times. The V gene is TRBV19, the J gene TRBJ1-2; D is uncertain. The germline V gene has CDR1 LNHDA and CDR2 SQIVND (reference sequence). Between the trimmed V and J ends, which lost 4 bases and 4 bases, there was a span of 10 bases. The CDR3 consists of 13 residues. As DNA, the CDR3 is TGTGCCAGTAGTACCAGGCCTAGCTATGGCTACACCTTC. The encoded protein is CASSTRPSYGYTF.

This clonotype was seen many times. The V and J genes are TRBV27 and TRBJ1-2, with 7 bases identical to TRBD1. The germline V gene has CDR1 MNHEY and CDR2 SMNVEV (reference sequence). The CDR3 is 13 residues long. The J segment lost 8 bases and the V segment lost 8 bases, leaving 11 bases of the junction unmatched. CDR3 in amino acids: CASFRGVARGYTF. The CDR3, as DNA: TGTGCCAGCTTCAGGGGGGTGGCGCGGGGCTACACCTTC.

This clonotype was detected many times. Just one base apart from a much larger clone, this may be a read error. The CDR3 loop is CASSYVATFNPSGANALTF. In nucleotides, the CDR3 is TGTGCCAGCAGTTACGTCGCGACATTCAACCCCTCTGGGGCCAACGCCCTGACTTTC. The genes are TRBV6-2 or TRBV6-3 and TRBJ2-6; possible D gene TRBD1, 5 bases. CDR1 and CDR2 (germline): MNHEY, SVGEGT. The CDR3 has 19 residues.

This clonotype came up many times. The gene calls are TRBV18 and TRBJ2-5; D is perhaps TRBD2 (5 bases). Germline CDR1 KGHSH, CDR2 LQKENI. V was pared by 6 bases and J by 1 base, with 15 bases between. The CDR3 covers 15 residues. The CDR3 sequence is CASSIQLGSQETQYF. The CDR3, as DNA: TGTGCCAGCTCGATCCAACTAGGCAGCCAAGAGACCCAGTACTTC.

This clonotype was counted ten times or more. The chain links TRBV27 to TRBJ2-7; weak D call: TRBD2 (5 bases). Between the trimmed V and J ends, which lost 4 bases and 0 bases, there was a span of 13 bases. CDR1 MNHEY and CDR2 SMNVEV come from the germline V gene (reference sequence). The CDR3 runs 15 residues. CDR3 coding DNA: TGTGCCAGCAGTTCGTACGGGGTGAGCTCCTACGAGCAGTACTTC. Translating it yields CASSSYGVSSYEQYF.

There are many counts of this clonotype. This rearrangement joins TRBV12-3 or TRBV12-4 to TRBJ1-5; maybe TRBD1 (6 bases). Deletions cut 6 bases from V and 3 bases from J, with 9 bases between. This CDR3 has 13 amino acids. The CDR3 loop reads CASRRQDNQPQHF. The CDR3 nucleotides read TGTGCCAGCAGACGACAGGACAATCAGCCCCAGCATTTT.

This clonotype was detected many times. The CDR3 DNA reads TGTGCCAGCAGCCTAGGACTAGTCCACGAGCAGTACTTC. It translates to CASSLGLVHEQYF. The V gene is TRBV5-6, the J gene TRBJ2-7; 7 nucleotides agree with TRBD2. CDR1 is SGHDT, CDR2 YYEEEE, per germline. Unmatched junction bases numbered 6, after V lost 4 bases and J lost 5 bases. The CDR3 runs to 13 residues.

This clonotype was detected ten times or more. The gene calls are TRBV5-5 and TRBJ1-3; D gene unclear. There are 16 residues in the CDR3. Trimming removed 0 bases from V and 0 bases from J, with 10 bases in between. Germline V gene data show CDR1 as SGHKS and CDR2 as YYEKEE (reference sequence). DNA for the CDR3: TGTGCCAGCAGCTTGGATCGTTTGACCTCTGGAAACACCATATATTTT. This codes for CASSLDRLTSGNTIYF.

Many counts were recorded for this clonotype. The chain is built from TRBV20-1 and TRBJ2-2; D may be TRBD1 (6 bases). The CDR3 runs to 15 residues. Trimming took 3 bases from V and 5 from J, leaving 16 bases between them. From germline, CDR1 is DFQATT and CDR2 SNEGSKA (reference sequence). CDR3 protein: CSARTGQRKTGELFF. The CDR3 DNA reads TGCAGTGCTAGGACTGGACAGCGCAAAACCGGGGAGCTGTTTTTT.